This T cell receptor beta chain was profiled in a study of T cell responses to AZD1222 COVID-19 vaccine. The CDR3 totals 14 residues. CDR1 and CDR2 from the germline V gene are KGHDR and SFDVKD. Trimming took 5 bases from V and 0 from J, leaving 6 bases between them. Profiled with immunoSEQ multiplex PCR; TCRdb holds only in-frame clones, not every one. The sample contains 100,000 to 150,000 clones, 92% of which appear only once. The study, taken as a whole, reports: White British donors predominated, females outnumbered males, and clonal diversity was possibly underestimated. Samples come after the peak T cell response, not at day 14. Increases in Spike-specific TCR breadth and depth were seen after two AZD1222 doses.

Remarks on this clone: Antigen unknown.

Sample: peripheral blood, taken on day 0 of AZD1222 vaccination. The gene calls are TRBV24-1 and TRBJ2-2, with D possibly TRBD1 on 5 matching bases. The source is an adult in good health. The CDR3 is CATSARANTGELFF. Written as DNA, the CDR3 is TGTGCCACCAGTGCCAGGGCGAACACCGGGGAGCTGTTTTTT.